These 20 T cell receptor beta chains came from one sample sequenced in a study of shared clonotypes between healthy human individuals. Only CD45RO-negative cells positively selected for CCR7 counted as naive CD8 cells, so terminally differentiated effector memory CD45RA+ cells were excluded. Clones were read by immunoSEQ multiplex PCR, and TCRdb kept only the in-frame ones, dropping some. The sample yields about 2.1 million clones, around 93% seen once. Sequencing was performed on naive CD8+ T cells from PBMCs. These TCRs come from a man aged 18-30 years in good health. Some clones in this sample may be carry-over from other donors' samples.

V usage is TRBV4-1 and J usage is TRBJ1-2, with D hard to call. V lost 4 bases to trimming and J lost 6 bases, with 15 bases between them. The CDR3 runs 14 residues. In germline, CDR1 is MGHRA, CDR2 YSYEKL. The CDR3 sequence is CASSPNVQLDGYTF. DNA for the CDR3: TGCGCCAGCAGCCCAAATGTCCAACTGGATGGCTACACCTTC.

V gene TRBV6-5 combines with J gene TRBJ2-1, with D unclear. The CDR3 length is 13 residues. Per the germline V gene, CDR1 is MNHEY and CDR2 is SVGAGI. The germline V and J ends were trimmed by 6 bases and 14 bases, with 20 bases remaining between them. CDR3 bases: TGTGCCAGCAGCCTCCAGACTCTTTCCCTAAAGTTCTTC. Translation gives CASSLQTLSLKFF.

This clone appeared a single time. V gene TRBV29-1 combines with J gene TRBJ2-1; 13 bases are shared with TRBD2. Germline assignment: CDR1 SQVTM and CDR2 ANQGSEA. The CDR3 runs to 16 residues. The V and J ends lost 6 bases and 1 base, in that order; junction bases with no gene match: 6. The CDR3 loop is CSVPGLAGASYNEQFF. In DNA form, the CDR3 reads TGCAGCGTCCCTGGACTAGCGGGAGCATCCTACAATGAGCAGTTCTTC.

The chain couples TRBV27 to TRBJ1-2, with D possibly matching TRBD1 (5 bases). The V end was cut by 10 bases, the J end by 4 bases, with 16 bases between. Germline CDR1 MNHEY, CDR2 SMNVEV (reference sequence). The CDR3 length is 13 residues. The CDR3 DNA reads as TGTGCCACCGGGCCGGGGGGAGCCTATGGCTACACCTTC. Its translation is CATGPGGAYGYTF.

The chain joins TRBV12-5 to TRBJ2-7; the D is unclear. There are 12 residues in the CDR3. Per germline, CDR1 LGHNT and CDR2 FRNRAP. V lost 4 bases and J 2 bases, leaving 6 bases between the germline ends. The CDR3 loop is CASGYAAYEQYF. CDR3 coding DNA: TGTGCTAGTGGTTATGCCGCCTACGAGCAGTACTTC.

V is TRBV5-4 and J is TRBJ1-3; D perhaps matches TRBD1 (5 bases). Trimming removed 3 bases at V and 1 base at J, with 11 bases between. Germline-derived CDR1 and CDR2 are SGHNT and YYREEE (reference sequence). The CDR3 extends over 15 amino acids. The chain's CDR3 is CASSSGRSSGNTIYF. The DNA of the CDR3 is TGTGCCAGCAGCTCGGGACGGTCTTCTGGAAACACCATATATTTT.

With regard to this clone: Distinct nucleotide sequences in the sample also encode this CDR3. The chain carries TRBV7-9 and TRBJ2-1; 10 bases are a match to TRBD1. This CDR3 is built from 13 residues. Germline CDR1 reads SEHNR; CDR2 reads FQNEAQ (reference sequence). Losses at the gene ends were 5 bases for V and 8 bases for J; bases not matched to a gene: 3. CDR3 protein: CASSRDRGHEQFF. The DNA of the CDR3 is TGTGCCAGCAGCAGGGACAGGGGTCATGAGCAGTTCTTC.

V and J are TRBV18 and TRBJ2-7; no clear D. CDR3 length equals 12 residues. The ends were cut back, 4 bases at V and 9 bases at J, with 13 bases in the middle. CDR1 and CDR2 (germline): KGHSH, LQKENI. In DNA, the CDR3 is TGTGCCAGCTCACTACCAACGGGCGGGCAGTACTTC. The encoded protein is CASSLPTGGQYF.

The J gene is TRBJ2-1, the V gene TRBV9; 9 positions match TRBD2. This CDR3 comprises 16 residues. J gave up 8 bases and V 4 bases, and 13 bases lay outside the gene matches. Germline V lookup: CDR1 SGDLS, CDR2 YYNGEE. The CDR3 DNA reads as TGTGCCAGCAGCCCTCGTGGTATAGCGGGAGACGATGAGCAGTTCTTC. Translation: CASSPRGIAGDDEQFF. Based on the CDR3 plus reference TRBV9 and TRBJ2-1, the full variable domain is DSGVTQTPKHLITATGQRVTLRCSPRSGDLSVYWYQQSLDQGLQFLIQYYNGEERAKGNILERFSAQQFPDLHSELNLSSLELGDSALYFCASSPRGIAGDDEQFFGPGTRLTVL.

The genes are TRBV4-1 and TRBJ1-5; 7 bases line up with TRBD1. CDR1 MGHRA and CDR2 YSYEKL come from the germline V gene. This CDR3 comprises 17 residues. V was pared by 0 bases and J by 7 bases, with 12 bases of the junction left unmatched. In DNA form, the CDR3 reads TGCGCCAGCAGCCAAGACACCAGTAGGGGGCTGAGCCAGCCCCAGCATTTT. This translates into CASSQDTSRGLSQPQHF.

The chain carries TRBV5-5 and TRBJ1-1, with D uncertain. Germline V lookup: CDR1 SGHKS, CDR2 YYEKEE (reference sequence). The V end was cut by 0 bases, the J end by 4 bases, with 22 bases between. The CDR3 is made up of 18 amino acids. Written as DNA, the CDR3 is TGTGCCAGCAGCTTGGATTGGGTGATCAACCTCGTGGGCACTGAAGCTTTCTTT. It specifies CASSLDWVINLVGTEAFF.

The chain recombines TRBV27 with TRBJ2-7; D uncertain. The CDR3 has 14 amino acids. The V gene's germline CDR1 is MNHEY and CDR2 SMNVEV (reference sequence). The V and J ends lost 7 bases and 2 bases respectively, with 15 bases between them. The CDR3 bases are TGTGCCAGCATCTCGGGCAGCCGGCCCTACGAGCAGTACTTC. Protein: CASISGSRPYEQYF.

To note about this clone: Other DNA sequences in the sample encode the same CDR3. CDR3 DNA: TGTGCCAGCAGCTTAGCTGGCGGGGGGGGAGAGACCCAGTACTTC. Protein: CASSLAGGGGETQYF. The rearrangement links TRBV7-9 to TRBJ2-5, with 9 bases aligning to TRBD2. V shed 0 bases, J shed 4 bases, and the junction held 3 bases outside the gene matches. Germline CDR1 and CDR2: SEHNR and FQNEAQ (reference sequence). There are 15 residues in the CDR3.

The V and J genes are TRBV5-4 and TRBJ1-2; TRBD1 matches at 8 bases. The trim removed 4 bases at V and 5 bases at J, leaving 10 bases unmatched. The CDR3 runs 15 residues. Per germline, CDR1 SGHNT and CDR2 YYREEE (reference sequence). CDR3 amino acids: CASSGTTGGPYGYTF. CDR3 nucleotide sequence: TGTGCCAGCAGCGGTACCACAGGGGGGCCTTATGGCTACACCTTC. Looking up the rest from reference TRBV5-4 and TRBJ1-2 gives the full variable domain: ETGVTQSPTHLIKTRGQQVTLRCSSQSGHNTVSWYQQALGQGPQFIFQYYREEENGRGNFPPRFSGLQFPNYSSELNVNALELDDSALYLCASSGTTGGPYGYTFGSGTRLTVV.

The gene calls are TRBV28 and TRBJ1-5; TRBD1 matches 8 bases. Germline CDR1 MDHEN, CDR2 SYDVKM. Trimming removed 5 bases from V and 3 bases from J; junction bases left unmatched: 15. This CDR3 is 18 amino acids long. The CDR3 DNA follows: TGTGCCAGCAGTCGGGGGTGGATGACAGGGGCGAACAATCAGCCCCAGCATTTT. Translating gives CASSRGWMTGANNQPQHF.

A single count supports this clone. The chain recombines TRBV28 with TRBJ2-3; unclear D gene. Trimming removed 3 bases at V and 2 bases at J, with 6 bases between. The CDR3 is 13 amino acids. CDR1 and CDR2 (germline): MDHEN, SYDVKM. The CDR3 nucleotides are TGTGCCAGCAGTTTTAAGGTCACAGATACGCAGTATTTT. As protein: CASSFKVTDTQYF.

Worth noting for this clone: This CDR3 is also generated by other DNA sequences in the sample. The CDR3 coding sequence is TGTGCCAGCAGCGTAGGAGGAGCTAACTATGGCTACACCTTC. Protein: CASSVGGANYGYTF. V is TRBV9 and J is TRBJ1-2; D not resolved. This CDR3 has 14 residues. The germline gives CDR1 SGDLS, CDR2 YYNGEE. V was trimmed by 0 bases and J by 0 bases, leaving 6 bases between them.

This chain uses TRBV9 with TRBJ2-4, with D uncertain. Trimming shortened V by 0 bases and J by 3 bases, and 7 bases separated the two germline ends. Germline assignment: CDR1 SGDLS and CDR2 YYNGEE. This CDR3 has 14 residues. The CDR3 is CASSVGAFKNIQYF. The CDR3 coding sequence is TGTGCCAGCAGCGTAGGTGCTTTCAAAAACATTCAGTACTTC. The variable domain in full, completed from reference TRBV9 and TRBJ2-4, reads DSGVTQTPKHLITATGQRVTLRCSPRSGDLSVYWYQQSLDQGLQFLIQYYNGEERAKGNILERFSAQQFPDLHSELNLSSLELGDSALYFCASSVGAFKNIQYFGAGTRLSVL.

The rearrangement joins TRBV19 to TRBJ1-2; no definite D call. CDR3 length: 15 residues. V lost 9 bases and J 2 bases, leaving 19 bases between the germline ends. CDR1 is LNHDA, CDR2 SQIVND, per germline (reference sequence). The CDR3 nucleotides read TGTGCCAGCAACCCCGGAGTGCTACACAACTATGGCTACACCTTC. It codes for CASNPGVLHNYGYTF.

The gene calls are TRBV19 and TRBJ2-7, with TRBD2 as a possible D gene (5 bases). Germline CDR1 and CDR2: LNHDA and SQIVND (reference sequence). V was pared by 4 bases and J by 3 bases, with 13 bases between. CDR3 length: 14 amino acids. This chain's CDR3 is CASSSGFRGYEQYF. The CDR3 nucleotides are TGTGCCAGTAGTAGCGGGTTTCGGGGCTACGAGCAGTACTTC.